The 2 T cell receptor beta chains given below trace back to one sample, sequenced in a study of lymphopenia after photon versus proton radiotherapy. Libraries were prepared by immunoSEQ multiplex PCR; TCRdb keeps only in-frame clonotypes and omits some of them. The sample has tens of thousands of clones, around 88% seen once; the top ten hold 2% to 3%. The material sequenced was peripheral blood, taken from a patient treated with photon-based radiotherapy. These receptors came from a man aged 40-49 years with gastric cancer.

This clone was seen more than once but under ten times. The chain couples TRBV19 to TRBJ1-6, with 8 bases aligning to TRBD1. The V gene end was trimmed by 6 bases and the J gene end by 10 bases; junction bases not matched to a gene: 11. The CDR3 is 15 residues long. Germline V gives CDR1 LNHDA, CDR2 SQIVND (reference sequence). The CDR3 DNA sequence: TGTGCCAGTAGCACACGAGACAGGGGATGGTCACCCCTCCACTTT. It translates to CASSTRDRGWSPLHF. The full variable domain, its missing parts supplied by reference TRBV19 and TRBJ1-6, is DGGITQSPKYLFRKEGQNVTLSCEQNLNHDAMYWYRQDPGQGLRLIYYSQIVNDFQKGDIAEGYSVSREKKESFPLTVTSAQKNPTAFYLCASSTRDRGWSPLHFGNGTRLTVT.

This clone has just a few counts. The chain uses TRBV4-3 and TRBJ2-5; no firm D call. The CDR3 has 13 residues. In germline, CDR1 is LGHNA, CDR2 YSLEER. The ends were cut back, 5 bases at V and 2 bases at J, with 9 bases in the middle. CDR3 sequence reads: CASSEELQETQYF. For the CDR3, the DNA is TGCGCCAGCAGCGAGGAGCTTCAAGAGACCCAGTACTTC.